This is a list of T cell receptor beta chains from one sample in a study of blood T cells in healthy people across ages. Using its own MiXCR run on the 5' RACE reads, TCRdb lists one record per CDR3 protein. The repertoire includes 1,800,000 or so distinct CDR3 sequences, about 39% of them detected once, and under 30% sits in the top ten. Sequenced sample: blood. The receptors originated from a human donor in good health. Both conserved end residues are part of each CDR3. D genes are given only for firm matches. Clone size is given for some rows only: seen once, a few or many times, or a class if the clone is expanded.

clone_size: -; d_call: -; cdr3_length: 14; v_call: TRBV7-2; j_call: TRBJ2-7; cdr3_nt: TGTGCCAGCGTCACGAGCCCGGGGTCCTACGAGCAGTACTTC; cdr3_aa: CASVTSPGSYEQYF
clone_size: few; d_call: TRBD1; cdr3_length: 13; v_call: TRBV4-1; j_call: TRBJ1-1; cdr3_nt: TGCGCCAGCAGTCATGACAGGGGAGGTCGCGCTTTCTTT; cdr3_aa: CASSHDRGGRAFF
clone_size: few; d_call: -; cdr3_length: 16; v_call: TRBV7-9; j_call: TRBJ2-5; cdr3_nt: TGTGCCAGCAGCTTAACTTCGGGCCTTCCTGGGGAGACCCAGTACTTC; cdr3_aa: CASSLTSGLPGETQYF
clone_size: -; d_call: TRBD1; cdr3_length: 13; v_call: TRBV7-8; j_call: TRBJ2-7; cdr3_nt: TGTGCCAGCAGGAACAGGGGGCTGGTGGGGCAGTACTTC; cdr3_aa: CASRNRGLVGQYF
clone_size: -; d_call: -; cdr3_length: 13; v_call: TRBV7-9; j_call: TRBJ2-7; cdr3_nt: TGTGCCAGCAGCTACCCTGGGGTCTACGAGCAGTACTTC; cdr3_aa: CASSYPGVYEQYF
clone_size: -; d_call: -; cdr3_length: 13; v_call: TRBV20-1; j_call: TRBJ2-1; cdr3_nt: TGCAGTGCTACGAAGGGGGGAGACAATGAGCAGTTCTTC; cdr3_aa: CSATKGGDNEQFF
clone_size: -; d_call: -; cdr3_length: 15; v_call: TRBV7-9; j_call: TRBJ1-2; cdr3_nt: TGTGCCAGCAGCACAAAAGGTTGGCCTAACTATGGCTACACCTTC; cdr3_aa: CASSTKGWPNYGYTF
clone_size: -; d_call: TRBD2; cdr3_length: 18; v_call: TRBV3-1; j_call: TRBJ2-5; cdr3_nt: TGTGCCAGCACCCCGGGACTAGCGGGGGTATCCGGGACCGAGACCCAGTACTTC; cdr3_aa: CASTPGLAGVSGTETQYF
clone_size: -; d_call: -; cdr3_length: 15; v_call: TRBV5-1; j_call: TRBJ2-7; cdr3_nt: TGCGCCAGCAGCTGTTCAGGTGACTTCTCCTACGAGCAGTACTTC; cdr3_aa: CASSCSGDFSYEQYF
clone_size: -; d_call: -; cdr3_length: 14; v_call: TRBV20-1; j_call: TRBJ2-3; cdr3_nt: TGCAGTGCTCGGGACCTATCTAGCACAGATACGCAGTATTTT; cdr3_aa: CSARDLSSTDTQYF
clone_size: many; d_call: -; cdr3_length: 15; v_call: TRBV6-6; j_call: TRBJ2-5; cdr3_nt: TGTGCCAGCAGTTACTCGGATTCCAAACAAGAGACCCAGTACTTC; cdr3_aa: CASSYSDSKQETQYF
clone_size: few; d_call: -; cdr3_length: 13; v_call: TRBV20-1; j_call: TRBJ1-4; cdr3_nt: TGCAGTGCTAGAGGGGGGCAGGATGAAAAACTGTTTTTT; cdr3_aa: CSARGGQDEKLFF
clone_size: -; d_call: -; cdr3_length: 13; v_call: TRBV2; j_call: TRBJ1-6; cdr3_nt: TGTGCCAGCCCGTTGGCGCGGGATTCACCCCTCCACTTT; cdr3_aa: CASPLARDSPLHF
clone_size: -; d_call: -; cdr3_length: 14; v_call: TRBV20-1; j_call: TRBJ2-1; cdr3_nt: TGCAGTGCTACACAGGGTTTTACCTACAATGAGCAGTTCTTC; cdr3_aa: CSATQGFTYNEQFF
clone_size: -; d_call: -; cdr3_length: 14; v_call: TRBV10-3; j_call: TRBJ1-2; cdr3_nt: TGTGCCATCAGTGAGGCAGGGAGCGCCCATGGCTACACCTTC; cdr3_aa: CAISEAGSAHGYTF
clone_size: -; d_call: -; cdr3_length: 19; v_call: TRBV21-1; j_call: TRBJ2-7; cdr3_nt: TGTGCCAGCAGCGGTAAGGGTCCGGGACAGGGCGAACCTCCCTACGAGCAGTACTTC; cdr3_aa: CASSGKGPGQGEPPYEQYF
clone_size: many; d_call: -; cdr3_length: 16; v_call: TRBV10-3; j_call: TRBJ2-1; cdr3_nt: TGTGCCATCAGTGGGAGACAGCTACGAGATGACAATGAGCAGTTCTTC; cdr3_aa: CAISGRQLRDDNEQFF
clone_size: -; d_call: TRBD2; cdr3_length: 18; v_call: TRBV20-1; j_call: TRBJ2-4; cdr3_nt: TGCAGTGCTAGAGGGAGGAAAAAGCGGGGGCTTACGGGGGACATTCAGTACTTC; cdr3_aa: CSARGRKKRGLTGDIQYF
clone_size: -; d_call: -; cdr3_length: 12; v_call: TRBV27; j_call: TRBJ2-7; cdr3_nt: TGTGCCAGCAGGGGGGAATCCTACGAGCAGGACTTC; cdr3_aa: CASRGESYEQDF
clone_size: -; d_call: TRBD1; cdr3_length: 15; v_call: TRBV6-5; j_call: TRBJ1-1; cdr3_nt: TGTGCCAGCACCTTAGGGGCAGGGGGGGGCACTGAAGCTTTCTTT; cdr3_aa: CASTLGAGGGTEAFF
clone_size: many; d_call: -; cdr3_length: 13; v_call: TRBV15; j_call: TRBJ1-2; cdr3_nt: TGTGCCACCAGCAGAGATGATCTCCGTGGCTACACCTTC; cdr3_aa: CATSRDDLRGYTF
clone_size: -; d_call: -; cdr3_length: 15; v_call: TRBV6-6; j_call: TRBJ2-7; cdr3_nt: TGTGCCAGCAGTCCGTTAGAACCTGCCTCCTACGAGCAGTACTTC; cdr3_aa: CASSPLEPASYEQYF
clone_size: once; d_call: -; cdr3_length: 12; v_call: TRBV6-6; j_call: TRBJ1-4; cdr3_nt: TGTGCCAGCAGTTACGGAGAGGAAAAACTGTTTTTT; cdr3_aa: CASSYGEEKLFF
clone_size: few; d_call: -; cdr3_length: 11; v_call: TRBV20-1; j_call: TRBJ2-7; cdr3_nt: TGCAGTGCTAGGTTCTCCTACGAGCAGTACTTC; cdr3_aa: CSARFSYEQYF
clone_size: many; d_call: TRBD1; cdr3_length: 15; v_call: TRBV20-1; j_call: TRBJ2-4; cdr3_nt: TGCAGTGCTAGAGAAACGACAGGGGCCAAAAACATTCAGTACTTC; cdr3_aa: CSARETTGAKNIQYF
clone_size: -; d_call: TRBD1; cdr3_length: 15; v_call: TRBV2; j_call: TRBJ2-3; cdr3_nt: TGTGCCAGCAGCCGACAGGGGGCCTACACAGATACGCAGTATTTT; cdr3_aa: CASSRQGAYTDTQYF
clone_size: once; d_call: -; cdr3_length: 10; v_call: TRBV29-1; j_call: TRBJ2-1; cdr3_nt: TGCAGCGTTGCCCGGGACATGCGGTTCTTC; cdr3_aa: CSVARDMRFF
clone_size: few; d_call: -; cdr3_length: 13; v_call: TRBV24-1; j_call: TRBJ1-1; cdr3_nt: TGTGCCACCAGTGATTTGGACAGCGCCGAAGCTTTCTTT; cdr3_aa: CATSDLDSAEAFF
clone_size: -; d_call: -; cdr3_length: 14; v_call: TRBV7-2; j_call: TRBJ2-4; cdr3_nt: TGTGCCAGCAGCTGGAGGGGGGGCGCGGACATTCAGTACTTC; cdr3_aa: CASSWRGGADIQYF
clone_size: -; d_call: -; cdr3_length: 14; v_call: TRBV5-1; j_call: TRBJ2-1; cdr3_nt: TGCGCCAGCAGCTTGAGGGTGTCGCCCAGTGAGCAGTTCTTC; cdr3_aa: CASSLRVSPSEQFF
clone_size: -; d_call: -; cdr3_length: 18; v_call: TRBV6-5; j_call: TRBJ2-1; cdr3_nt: TGTGCCAGCAGTTCGCGGTTTCTTATTTCCCCCTACCACAATGAGCAGTTCTTC; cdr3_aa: CASSSRFLISPYHNEQFF
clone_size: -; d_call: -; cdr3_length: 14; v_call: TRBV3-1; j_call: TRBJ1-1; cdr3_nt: TGTGCCAGCAATTATCATAGGCTGAACACTGAAGCTTTCTTT; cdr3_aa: CASNYHRLNTEAFF
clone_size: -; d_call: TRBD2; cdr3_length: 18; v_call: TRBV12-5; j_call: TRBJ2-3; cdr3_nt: TGTGCTAGTGGCTCCGGGACTAGCGGGGTGGGATTTGCGGATACGCAGTATTTT; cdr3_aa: CASGSGTSGVGFADTQYF
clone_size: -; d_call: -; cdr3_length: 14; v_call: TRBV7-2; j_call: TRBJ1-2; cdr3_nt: TGTGCCAGCGTTACCTTCGAGGATTTCTATGGCTACACCTTC; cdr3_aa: CASVTFEDFYGYTF
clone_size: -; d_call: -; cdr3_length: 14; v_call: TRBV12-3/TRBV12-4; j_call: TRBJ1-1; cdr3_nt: TGTGCCAGCAGTTGGAGACTGGGGAACACTGAAGCTTTCTTT; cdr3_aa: CASSWRLGNTEAFF
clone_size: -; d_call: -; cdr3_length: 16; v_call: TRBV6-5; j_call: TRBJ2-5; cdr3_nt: TGTGCCAGCAGCGTAGCTACGACCTCACGAGGGGAGACCCAGTACTTC; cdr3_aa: CASSVATTSRGETQYF
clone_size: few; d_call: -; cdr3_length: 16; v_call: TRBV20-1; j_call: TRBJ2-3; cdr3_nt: TGCAGTGCTAGAGAGCTGGCGGGACCCCGCACAGATACGCAGTATTTT; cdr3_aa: CSARELAGPRTDTQYF
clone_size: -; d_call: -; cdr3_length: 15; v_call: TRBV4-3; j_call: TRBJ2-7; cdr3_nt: TGCGCCAGCAGCCAAAATCCGGGCAGAATTTACGAGCAGTACTTC; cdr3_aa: CASSQNPGRIYEQYF
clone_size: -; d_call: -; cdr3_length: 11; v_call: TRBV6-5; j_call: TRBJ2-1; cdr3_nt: TGTGCCAGCAGTTGGATTAATGAGCAGTTCTTC; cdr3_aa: CASSWINEQFF
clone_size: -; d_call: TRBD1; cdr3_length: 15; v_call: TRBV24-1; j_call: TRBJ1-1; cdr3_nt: TGTGCCACCAGTGAGGGGACAGGACGGAAACTGCGAGCTTTCTTT; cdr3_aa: CATSEGTGRKLRAFF
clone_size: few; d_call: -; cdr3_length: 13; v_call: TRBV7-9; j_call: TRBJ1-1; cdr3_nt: TGTGCCAGCAGCCCTCAGAGGGACACTGAAGCTTTCTTT; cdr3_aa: CASSPQRDTEAFF
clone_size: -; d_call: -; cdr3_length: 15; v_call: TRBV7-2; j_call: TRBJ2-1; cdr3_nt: TGTGCCAGCAGCCAAAGTTTGAGCTCCTACAATGAGCAGTTCTTC; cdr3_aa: CASSQSLSSYNEQFF
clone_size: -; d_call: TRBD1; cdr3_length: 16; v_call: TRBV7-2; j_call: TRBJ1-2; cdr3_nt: TGTGCCAGCAAATTCGGACAGGCCAGCGGGCGAGGAGGCTACACCTTC; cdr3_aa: CASKFGQASGRGGYTF
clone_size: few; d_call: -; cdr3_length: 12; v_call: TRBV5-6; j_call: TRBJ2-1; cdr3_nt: TGTGCCGGCAGCTCGAGTTACAATGAGCAGTTCTTC; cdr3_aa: CAGSSSYNEQFF
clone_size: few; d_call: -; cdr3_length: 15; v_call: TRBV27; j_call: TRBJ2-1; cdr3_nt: TGTGCCAGCAGTTTATGGGCCAGTAGTTACAATGAGCAGTTCTTC; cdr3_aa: CASSLWASSYNEQFF
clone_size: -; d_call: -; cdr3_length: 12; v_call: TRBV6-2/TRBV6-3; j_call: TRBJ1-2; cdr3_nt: TGTGCCAGCTTTAGCGGGATCTATGGCTACACCTTC; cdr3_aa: CASFSGIYGYTF
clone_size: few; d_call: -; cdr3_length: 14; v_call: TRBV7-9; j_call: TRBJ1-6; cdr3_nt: TGTGCCAGCAGCTTATCCCTGGCAGACTCACCCCTCCACTTT; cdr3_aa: CASSLSLADSPLHF
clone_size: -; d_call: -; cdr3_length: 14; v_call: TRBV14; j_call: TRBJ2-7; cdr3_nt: TGTGCCAGCAGCCAAGCATCACCTACCTACGAGCAGTACTTC; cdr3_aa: CASSQASPTYEQYF
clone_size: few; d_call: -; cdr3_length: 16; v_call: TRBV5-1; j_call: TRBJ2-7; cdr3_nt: TGCGCCAGCAGCTGGTCAGGGACAACCGGGCTCTACGAGCAGTACTTC; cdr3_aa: CASSWSGTTGLYEQYF
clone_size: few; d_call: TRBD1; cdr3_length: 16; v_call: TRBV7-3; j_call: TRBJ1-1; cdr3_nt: TGTGCCAGCAGCTTAGGCAGGGGGGTAGGTGGCACTGAAGCTTTCTTT; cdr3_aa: CASSLGRGVGGTEAFF
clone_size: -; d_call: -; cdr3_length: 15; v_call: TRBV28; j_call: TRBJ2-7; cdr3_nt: TGTGCCAGCAGTTTTACTATAGACAGAACCTACGAGCAGTACTTC; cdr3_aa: CASSFTIDRTYEQYF
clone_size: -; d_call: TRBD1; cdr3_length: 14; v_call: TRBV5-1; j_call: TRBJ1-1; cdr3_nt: TGCGCCAGCAGACCGGGACAGGGGATCACTGAAGCTTTCTTT; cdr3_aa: CASRPGQGITEAFF
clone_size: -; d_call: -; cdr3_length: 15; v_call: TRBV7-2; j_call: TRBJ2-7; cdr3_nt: TGTGCCAGCAGCCATACAGCCGAGGGGACCTACGAGCAGTACTTC; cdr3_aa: CASSHTAEGTYEQYF